The text below deals with one T cell receptor beta chain. This record comes from a study of blood T cell repertoires in COVID-19. Overall study: Italy, Spain and the United States were the sources of the convalescent and acute COVID-19 samples.

Produced via immunoSEQ multiplex PCR; TCRdb's table is partial and in-frame only. Here the sample spans fewer than 350,000 clones, approximately 83% being singletons. The CDR3 covers 14 residues. V lost 5 bases, J lost 3 bases, and 10 bases lay in between. CDR1 and CDR2 (germline): MDHEN, SYDVKM. This receptor was taken from a woman in her 40s with acute COVID-19. This chain uses TRBV28 with TRBJ2-2; maybe TRBD1 (6 bases). Sequenced material: PBMCs or T cells enriched from blood (not recorded which). For the CDR3, the DNA is TGTGCCAGCAGTCCTGACAGGTACACCGGGGAGCTGTTTTTT. Residues: CASSPDRYTGELFF.